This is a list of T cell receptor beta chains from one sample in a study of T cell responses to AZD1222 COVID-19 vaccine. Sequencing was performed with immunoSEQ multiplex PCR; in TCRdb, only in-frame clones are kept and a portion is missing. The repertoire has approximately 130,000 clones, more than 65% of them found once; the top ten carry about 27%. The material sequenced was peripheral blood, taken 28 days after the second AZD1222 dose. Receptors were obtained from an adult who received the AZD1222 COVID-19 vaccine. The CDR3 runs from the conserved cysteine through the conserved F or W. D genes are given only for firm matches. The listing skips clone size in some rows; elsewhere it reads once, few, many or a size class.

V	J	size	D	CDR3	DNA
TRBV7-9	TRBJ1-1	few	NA	CASSLGISNTEAFF	TGTGCCAGCAGCTTAGGGATTTCGAACACTGAAGCTTTCTTT
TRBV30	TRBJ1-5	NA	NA	CAWSGQDNQPQHF	TGTGCCTGGAGTGGACAGGACAATCAGCCCCAGCATTTT
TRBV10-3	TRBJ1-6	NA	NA	CAISEIGQGINSPLHF	TGTGCCATCAGTGAGATAGGTCAGGGGATTAATTCACCCCTCCACTTT
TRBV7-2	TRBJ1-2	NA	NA	CASRRRNSEVNYGYTF	TGTGCCAGCAGACGCAGGAACAGTGAAGTTAACTATGGCTACACCTTC
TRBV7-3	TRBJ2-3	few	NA	CASSLMGDNRGPGGTDTQYF	TGTGCCAGCAGCTTAATGGGGGACAACAGAGGTCCTGGCGGCACAGATACGCAGTATTTT
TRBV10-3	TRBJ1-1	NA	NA	CAISDVNTEAFF	TGTGCCATCAGTGATGTGAACACTGAAGCTTTCTTT
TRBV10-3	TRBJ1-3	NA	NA	CAISEGEGGGNTIYF	TGTGCCATCAGTGAAGGGGAGGGAGGTGGAAACACCATATATTTT
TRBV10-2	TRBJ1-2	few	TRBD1	CASRTSGQIYGYTF	TGCGCCAGCAGGACCTCGGGACAGATCTATGGCTACACCTTC
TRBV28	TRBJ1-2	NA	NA	CASRDPGRNYGYTF	TGTGCCAGCAGAGACCCAGGGCGGAACTATGGCTACACCTTC
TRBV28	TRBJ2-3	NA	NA	CASSPKGAAGLYTQYF	TGTGCCAGCAGTCCAAAAGGGGCTGCGGGGCTTTATACGCAGTATTTT
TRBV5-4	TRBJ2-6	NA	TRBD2	CASSPAGVSGANVLTF	TGTGCCAGCAGCCCGGCGGGGGTTTCCGGGGCCAACGTCCTGACTTTC
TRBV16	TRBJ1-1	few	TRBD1	CASSPLMRGPNEAFF	TGTGCCAGCAGCCCCCTTATGAGGGGGCCAAATGAAGCTTTCTTT
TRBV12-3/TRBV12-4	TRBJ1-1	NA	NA	CASSFQGFVAFF	TGTGCCAGCAGTTTCCAGGGGTTCGTCGCTTTCTTT
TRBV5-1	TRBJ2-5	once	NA	CASTIDRGDGTQYF	TGCGCCAGCACAATTGACAGAGGGGATGGGACCCAGTACTTC
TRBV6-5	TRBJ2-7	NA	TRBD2	CASIQRGESEQYF	TGTGCCAGCATTCAACGGGGGGAAAGCGAGCAGTACTTC
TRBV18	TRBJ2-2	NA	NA	CASSPPGGADTGELFF	TGTGCCAGCTCACCACCCGGGGGCGCGGACACCGGGGAGCTGTTTTTT
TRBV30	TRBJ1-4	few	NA	CAWTRTRMGEKLFF	TGTGCCTGGACGAGGACAAGAATGGGTGAAAAACTGTTTTTT
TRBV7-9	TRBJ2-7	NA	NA	CASSPPSINEQYF	TGTGCCAGCAGCCCCCCCAGCATCAACGAGCAGTACTTC
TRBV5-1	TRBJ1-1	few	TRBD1	CASSLGQGANTEAFF	TGCGCCAGCAGCTTAGGGCAGGGGGCGAACACTGAAGCTTTCTTT
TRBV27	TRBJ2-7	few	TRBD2	CASSFIAGSAYEQYF	TGTGCCAGCAGCTTTATAGCGGGGTCTGCCTACGAGCAGTACTTC
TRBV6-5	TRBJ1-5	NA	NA	CASSYREGYQPQHF	TGTGCCAGCAGTTACCGCGAGGGGTATCAGCCCCAGCATTTT
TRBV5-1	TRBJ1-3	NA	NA	CASSLNQYSGNTIYF	TGCGCCAGCAGCTTGAACCAATATTCTGGAAACACCATATATTTT
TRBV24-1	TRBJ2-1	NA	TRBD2	CATSDSLADSYNEQFF	TGTGCCACCAGTGATTCACTAGCGGACTCCTACAATGAGCAGTTCTTC
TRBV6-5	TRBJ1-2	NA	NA	CASSYSRGDYGYTF	TGTGCCAGCAGTTACTCGAGGGGGGACTATGGCTACACCTTC
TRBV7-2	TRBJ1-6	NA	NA	CASSTDASRDTDSPLHF	TGTGCCAGCAGTACCGACGCCTCCCGGGACACCGATTCACCCCTCCACTTT
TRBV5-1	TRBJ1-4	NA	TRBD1	CASSQQGADEKLFF	TGCGCCAGCAGCCAACAGGGGGCCGATGAAAAACTGTTTTTT
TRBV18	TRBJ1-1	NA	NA	CASSPAGVGTEAFF	TGTGCCAGCTCACCCGCAGGGGTAGGCACTGAAGCTTTCTTT
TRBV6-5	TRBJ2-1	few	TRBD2	CASERTSGGAWVQFF	TGTGCCAGCGAAAGGACTAGCGGGGGGGCTTGGGTGCAGTTCTTC
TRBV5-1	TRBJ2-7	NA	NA	CASNRRGSATEQYF	TGCGCCAGCAATAGGAGGGGATCGGCTACCGAGCAGTACTTC
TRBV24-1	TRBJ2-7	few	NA	CATSATGEGYEQYF	TGTGCCACCAGCGCCACAGGGGAGGGGTACGAGCAGTACTTC
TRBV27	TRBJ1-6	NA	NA	CASSLRGLENSPLHF	TGTGCCAGCAGTTTGCGAGGGCTTGAAAATTCACCCCTCCACTTT
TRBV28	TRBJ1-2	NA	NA	CASSSNRDDRNYGYTF	TGTGCCAGCAGCAGCAACCGGGACGACCGGAACTATGGCTACACCTTC
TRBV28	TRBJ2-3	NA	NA	CASSFVGLTDADTQYF	TGTGCCAGCAGTTTTGTTGGACTAACAGACGCAGATACGCAGTATTTT
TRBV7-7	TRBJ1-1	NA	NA	CASSFGRGTEAFF	TGTGCTAGCAGCTTCGGGCGGGGCACTGAAGCTTTCTTT
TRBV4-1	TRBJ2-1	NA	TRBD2	CASSPRLAGTQNEQFF	TGCGCCAGCAGCCCCCGGCTAGCGGGGACTCAGAATGAGCAGTTCTTC
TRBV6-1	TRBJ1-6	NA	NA	CASSEAGRGLNSPLHF	TGTGCCAGCAGTGAAGCGGGCAGGGGCCTTAATTCACCCCTCCACTTT
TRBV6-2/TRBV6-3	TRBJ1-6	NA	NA	CASSYPTGRKSSYNSPLHF	TGTGCCAGCAGTTACCCAACCGGACGGAAAAGCTCCTATAATTCACCCCTCCACTTT
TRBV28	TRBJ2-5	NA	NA	CASSLYREHQETQYF	TGTGCCAGCAGTTTATACAGGGAACATCAAGAGACCCAGTACTTC
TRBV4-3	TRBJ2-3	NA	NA	CASSQDPSDTQYF	TGCGCCAGCAGCCAAGATCCTTCAGATACGCAGTATTTT
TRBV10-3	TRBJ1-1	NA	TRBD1	CAIATGVTEAFF	TGTGCCATTGCCACAGGGGTGACTGAAGCTTTCTTT
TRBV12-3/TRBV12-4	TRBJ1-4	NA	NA	CASSPTFGTVLFF	TGTGCCAGCAGTCCCACTTTTGGGACTGTACTGTTTTTT
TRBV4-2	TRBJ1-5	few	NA	CASSPGDGNQPQHF	TGTGCCAGCAGCCCGGGGGACGGGAATCAGCCCCAGCATTTT
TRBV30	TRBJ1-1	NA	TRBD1	CAWRQGVNTEAFF	TGTGCCTGGAGACAGGGGGTGAACACTGAAGCTTTCTTT
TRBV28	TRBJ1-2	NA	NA	CASSLVDNTGILNYGYTF	TGTGCCAGCAGTTTAGTCGATAATACTGGGATTCTTAACTATGGCTACACCTTC
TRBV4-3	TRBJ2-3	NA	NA	CASSQGFTASTDTQYF	TGCGCCAGCAGCCAAGGATTTACAGCTTCCACAGATACGCAGTATTTT
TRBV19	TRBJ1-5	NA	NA	CATLRHQPQHF	TGTGCCACCCTTCGCCATCAGCCCCAGCATTTT
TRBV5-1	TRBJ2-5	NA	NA	CASYPGTYLGETQYF	TGCGCCAGCTACCCCGGGACCTATCTCGGGGAGACCCAGTACTTC
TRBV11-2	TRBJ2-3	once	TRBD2	CASSVLAGADTQYF	TGTGCCAGCAGCGTTCTAGCGGGGGCAGATACGCAGTATTTT
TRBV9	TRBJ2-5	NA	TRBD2	CASSVGASGGIQETQYF	TGTGCCAGCAGCGTAGGGGCTAGCGGGGGGATCCAAGAGACCCAGTACTTC
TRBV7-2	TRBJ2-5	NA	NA	CASSLRGAKETQYF	TGTGCCAGCAGCTTACGGGGGGCGAAAGAGACCCAGTACTTC
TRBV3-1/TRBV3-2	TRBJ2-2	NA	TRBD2	CASRVAGPGELFF	TGTGCCAGCAGAGTAGCGGGGCCCGGGGAGCTGTTTTTT
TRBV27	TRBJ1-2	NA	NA	CASISAGRWNGYTF	TGTGCCAGCATCTCGGCAGGGAGGTGGAATGGCTACACCTTC
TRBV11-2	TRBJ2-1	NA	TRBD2	CASSLTTSATGNEQFF	TGTGCCAGCAGCCTTACGACTAGCGCGACCGGTAATGAGCAGTTCTTC
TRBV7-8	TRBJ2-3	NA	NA	CASSSLAGVEGADTQYF	TGTGCCAGCAGCTCACTCGCGGGGGTCGAGGGGGCAGATACGCAGTATTTT
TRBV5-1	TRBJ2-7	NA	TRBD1	CASSYWTGSSEQYF	TGCGCCAGCAGCTACTGGACAGGGTCGAGCGAGCAGTACTTC